This entry is about one T cell receptor beta chain. The specificity of this receptor is unknown. The record has no base qualities; no much larger clone is one base away. The data are from a study of T-cell memory formation after mild COVID-19 (dated by TCRdb to about 2021). In terms of the full investigation: TCR sequence clusters from the two donors were largely donor specific. T-cell clones expanding and contracting after mild COVID-19 in a couple of donors were tracked by longitudinal TCRalpha and TCRbeta repertoire sequencing. Two young, previously healthy adult volunteers, one female and one male, were included in the cohort.

The data were produced on an Illumina NovaSeq 6000. TCRalpha and TCRbeta cDNA libraries were built by 5'RACE with constant-segment primers, adding sample barcodes and unique molecular identifiers. RNA was extracted from every sample with Trizol reagent. Libraries were amplified in two PCR steps, with a second sample barcode and Illumina TruSeq adapters added in the second step. Libraries were sequenced on an Illumina NovaSeq with 2 x 150 bp paired-end reads. The source study handled its data this way. Reads were demultiplexed and collapsed into UMI-guided consensus sequences with migec v1.2.7. Using mixcr v2.1.11, UMI consensuses were aligned to TRA and TRB V and J templates and then assembled into clonotypes. Expanded or contracted clonotypes were those called significant by both edgeR and NoisET, with noise models trained on biological replicates. For edgeR calls, the thresholds were a false discovery rate-adjusted p below 0.01 and a log2 fold-change of 1. As an exploratory analysis of dynamics, max-normalized trajectories of the 1000 most abundant clonotypes were examined with PCA combined with hierarchical clustering. Separately sequenced CD4+ and CD8+ repertoires were used to assign the CD4 or CD8 phenotype of responding clones. The public reads were reanalyzed by TCRdb: fastp trimming at Q25, MiXCR alignment, in-frame beta chains only. Each CDR3 protein appears once, grouped with its most common genes and DNA. The V and J calls, along with clone size, are taken from TCRdb and not from the paper's own processing. The sample table records roughly 610,000 distinct CDR3 sequences; 17% of these occur just once. Just over 8% of the sample comes from the top ten.

CDR1 and CDR2, looked up from the germline V gene (reference sequence), are MNHEY and SMNVEV. Relative to germline, V is 2 bases shorter and J is 6 bases shorter, with 14 bases between their ends. Its CDR3 holds 14 amino acids, cysteine through phenylalanine. The retained sequence is limited to the CDR3, 42 bases, with the frame set at the first base. Ficoll-Paque density gradient centrifugation was used to isolate PBMCs. Study-wide findings and limitations: Some responding clones were found in pre-infection memory, which suggests that pre-existing cross-reactive memory T cells took part in the SARS-CoV-2 response. Contracting CD4+ clones were located mainly in the CM and EM memory subsets, whereas CD8+ clones were found to be enriched in EMRA. Only a couple of mild cases were covered by the study, and larger cohorts that include severe cases with pre-infection samples were considered necessary. Whether the second-wave clones peaking on day 37 were SARS-CoV-2 specific was not confirmed. Clones that contracted from day 15 to 85 showed balanced CD4/CD8 phenotypes, whereas a second wave of clones that expanded from day 15 to 37 leaned towards CD4+.

Specimen: PBMCs or a T cell subset sorted from them (not recorded which). The sequence derives from an adult woman who had mild COVID-19 (a few samples of this study predate the infection). The sample titles of this study are shuffled in the database, so cell type and time point are left out; the donor was told from shared clones. Recombination joined TRBV27 with TRBJ2-7; a tentative D match to TRBD2 spans 5 bases. The DNA sequence is as follows: TGTGCCAGCAGTTTAAGATCGAGGGCGGGCGAGCAGTACTTC. It translates to CASSLRSRAGEQYF.